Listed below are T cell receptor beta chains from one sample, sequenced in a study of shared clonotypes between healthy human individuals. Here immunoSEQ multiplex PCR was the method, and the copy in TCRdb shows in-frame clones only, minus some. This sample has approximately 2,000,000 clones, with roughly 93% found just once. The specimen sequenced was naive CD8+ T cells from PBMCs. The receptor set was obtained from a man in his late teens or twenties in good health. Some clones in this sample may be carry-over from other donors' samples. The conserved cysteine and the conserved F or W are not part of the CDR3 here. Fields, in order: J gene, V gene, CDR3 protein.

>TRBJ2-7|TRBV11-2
ASSTRWASGRTPYEQY
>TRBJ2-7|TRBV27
ASSPGIAGPGTFEQY
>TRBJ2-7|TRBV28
ASSLSRQSEQY
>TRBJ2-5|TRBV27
ASKPIDRPLGTQY
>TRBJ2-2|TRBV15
ATSMRRGASRTGELF
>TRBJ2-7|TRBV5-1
ASSLWDSHSYEQY
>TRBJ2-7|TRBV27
ASSLYRDQGQY
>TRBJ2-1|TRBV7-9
ASSLPQGLADEQF
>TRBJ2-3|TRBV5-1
ASTTETGTKSYSTDTQY
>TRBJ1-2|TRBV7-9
ASSLNYGYT
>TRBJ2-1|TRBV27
ASSLLAGSYNEQF
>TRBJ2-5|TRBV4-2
ASSQVLQETQY
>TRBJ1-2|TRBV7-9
ASSFSGNYGYT
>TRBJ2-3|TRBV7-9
ASSLSWADTQY
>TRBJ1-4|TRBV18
ASSPSDGEKLF
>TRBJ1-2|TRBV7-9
ASSAGRRDRVHGYT
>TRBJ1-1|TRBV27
ASRGGGLPEAF
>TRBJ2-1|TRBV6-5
ASSYSGGFSYNEQF
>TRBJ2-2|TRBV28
ASSLSTGELF
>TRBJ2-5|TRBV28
ASSLVGKQETQY
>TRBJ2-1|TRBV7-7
ASSLDSNYNEQF
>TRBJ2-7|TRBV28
ASRNLGGGHGAPSYEQY
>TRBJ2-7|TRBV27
ASSPGRSYEQY
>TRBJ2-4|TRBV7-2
ASSLGGSRGSDIQY
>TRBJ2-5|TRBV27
ASSSPAGTGTQY
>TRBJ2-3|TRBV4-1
ASSQTAGAGTQY
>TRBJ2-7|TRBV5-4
ASSLGAKSYEQY
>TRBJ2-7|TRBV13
ASSQGAGVTYEQY
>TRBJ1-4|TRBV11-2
ASSRYRDRNEKLF
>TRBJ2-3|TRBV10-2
ASSGREGLTDTQY
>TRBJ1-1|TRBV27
ASSTPGWGSGEAF
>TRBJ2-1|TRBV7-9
ASNPSGYNEQF
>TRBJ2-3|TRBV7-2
ASTTLAGHGTDTQY
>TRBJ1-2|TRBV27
ASRLDRGLGYT
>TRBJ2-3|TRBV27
ASSLFRADTQY
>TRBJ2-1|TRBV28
ASSLGSNYNEQF
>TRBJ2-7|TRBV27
ASSPQGYEQY
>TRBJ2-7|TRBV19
ASSTLEVGEHEQY
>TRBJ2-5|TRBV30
AWSTSGEETQY
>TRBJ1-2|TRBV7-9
ASSLVVQGGGYT
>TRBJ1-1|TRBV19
ASSIGMGTEAF
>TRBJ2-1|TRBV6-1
ASTGGWGNEQF
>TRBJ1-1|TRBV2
ASMEGQMNTEAF
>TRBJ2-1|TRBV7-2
ASSPVGKDNEQF
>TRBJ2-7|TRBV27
ASSLLGLAGLRDEQY